These 29 T cell receptor beta chains originate from one sample sequenced in a study of post-analysis software for immune sequencing data. Study findings and constraints: About 5 TRBV segments occurring more often in patients than controls included TRBV5-6, TRBV5-1 and TRBV20-1.

Presence of unique molecular identifiers characterized the TCR beta cDNA libraries. TCRdb analysed the PCR reads with MiXCR anew, one entry per CDR3 protein. The data show about 570,000 distinct CDR3 sequences, around a third seen once. No antigen has been identified for these receptors. The sequenced sample was blood. The receptor source for this set is a girl younger than 18 with multiple sclerosis.

This clonotype turned up a few times. This chain uses TRBV7-9 with TRBJ2-7, with a weak D call TRBD2 (6 bases). The CDR3 has 13 residues. V lost 5 bases and J 0 bases, leaving 8 bases between the germline ends. The germline gives CDR1 SEHNR, CDR2 FQNEAQ (reference sequence). The CDR3 DNA reads as TGTGCCAGCAGCACGGGACTCTCCTACGAGCAGTACTTC. Its translation: CASSTGLSYEQYF.

This clonotype came up once. The chain joins TRBV7-2 to TRBJ2-7; TRBD2 aligns across 8 bases. The last part of the DNA fits TRBJ2-5 better; the J call may be wrong. This CDR3 has 16 residues. CDR1 and CDR2 (germline): SGHTA, FQGNSA. CDR3 residues: CASSVGGLVTRETQYF. The CDR3 nucleotides are TGTGCCAGCAGCGTAGGGGGACTAGTGACGCGGGAGACCCAGTACTTC.

V and J are TRBV5-1 and TRBJ2-3, with TRBD1 as a possible D gene (7 bases). Germline CDR1 and CDR2: SGHRS and YFSETQ. The V and J ends lost 4 bases and 6 bases respectively, with 12 bases between them. This CDR3 is 13 amino acids long. The CDR3 region is CASSIAGGDTQYF. CDR3 in DNA: TGCGCCAGCAGCATTGCAGGGGGGGATACGCAGTATTTT.

This clonotype was seen a few times. The rearrangement uses TRBV6-2 or TRBV6-3 and TRBJ1-2; D might be TRBD1 (5 bases). V lost 3 bases, J lost 7 bases, and 18 bases lay in between. The CDR3 contains 15 residues. Germline loops: CDR1 MNHEY, CDR2 SVGEGT. The CDR3 spells CASSYGPARVAGYTF. The CDR3 DNA reads as TGTGCCAGCAGTTATGGACCGGCCAGGGTCGCTGGCTACACCTTC.

This clonotype was counted a few times. J is TRBJ2-3 and V is TRBV29-1; D is possibly TRBD1 (5 bases). Germline V gene data show CDR1 as SQVTM and CDR2 as ANQGSEA. Trimming removed 2 bases from V and 6 bases from J, with 6 bases in between. The length of the CDR3 is 11 residues. In DNA, the CDR3 is TGCAGCGTTGAATCAGGGGATACGCAGTATTTT. Translation gives CSVESGDTQYF.

The V gene is TRBV7-3, the J gene TRBJ2-2, with 7 bases fitting TRBD2. The CDR3 spans 16 residues. Germline CDR1 SGHTA, CDR2 FQGTGA. J gave up 1 base and V 2 bases, and 4 bases lay outside the gene matches. In DNA, the CDR3 is TGTGCCAGCAGCTTACATGGCGGGGGGAACACCGGGGAGCTGTTTTTT. Translating gives CASSLHGGGNTGELFF. Full variable domain (rest looked up from reference TRBV7-3 and TRBJ2-2): GAGVSQTPSNKVTEKGKYVELRCDPISGHTALYWYRQSLGQGPEFLIYFQGTGAADDSGLPNDRFFAVRPEGSVSTLKIQRTERGDSAVYLCASSLHGGGNTGELFFGEGSRLTVL.

V and J are TRBV20-1 and TRBJ2-3; weak D call: TRBD1 (6 bases). Germline-derived CDR1 and CDR2 are DFQATT and SNEGSKA (reference sequence). Trimming took 3 bases from V and 5 from J, leaving 12 bases between them. This CDR3 is 13 amino acids long. CDR3 DNA: TGCAGTGCTAGTTACAGGGACGGAGATACGCAGTATTTT. It specifies CSASYRDGDTQYF.

This clonotype was observed at least ten times. V and J are TRBV5-8 and TRBJ2-1, with 7 nucleotides matching TRBD1. CDR1 is SGHTS and CDR2 is YDEGEE in the germline V gene. The V gene end was trimmed by 5 bases and the J gene end by 5 bases; junction bases not matched to a gene: 16. CDR3 length: 17 residues. The CDR3 region has the DNA TGTGCCAGCAGTTCCACTTATCCGGGACAGACCGACAATGAGCAGTTCTTC. This sequence encodes CASSSTYPGQTDNEQFF.

The chain joins TRBV4-1 to TRBJ2-1, with 9 nucleotides matching TRBD2. Germline V gene data show CDR1 as MGHRA and CDR2 as YSYEKL. The CDR3 covers 17 residues. Germline trimming cut 0 bases from V and 3 bases from J; bases unmatched to any gene: 6. The CDR3 reads CASSQDQASGVYNEQFF. In nucleotides, the CDR3 is TGCGCCAGCAGCCAAGATCAGGCTAGCGGGGTCTACAATGAGCAGTTCTTC.

The chain has TRBV7-2 and TRBJ2-5, with D possibly being TRBD1 (5 bases). The J call may be faulty, since TRBJ2-7 better matches the DNA end. The CDR3 has 14 residues. Germline assignment: CDR1 SGHTA and CDR2 FQGNSA. The DNA of the CDR3 is TGTGCCAGCAGCCTCTGGACAATACCCTACGAGCAGTACTTC. This gives the protein CASSLWTIPYEQYF.

This clonotype occurred a few times. The chain employs TRBV10-2 and TRBJ2-7; the D is unclear. Germline CDR1 and CDR2: WSHSY and SAAADI. V gave up 4 bases and J gave up 0 bases, with 7 bases separating them. The CDR3 is 13 amino acids. CDR3 sequence: CASSGLNSYEQYF. CDR3 sequence (DNA): TGCGCCAGCAGTGGACTCAACTCCTACGAGCAGTACTTC.

V and J are TRBV6-1 and TRBJ1-2; 8 positions match TRBD1. Germline values: CDR1 MNHNS, CDR2 SASEGT. The CDR3 consists of 13 residues. The V gene end was trimmed by 10 bases and the J gene end by 5 bases; junction bases not matched to a gene: 9. The chain's CDR3 is CATQDRVFYGYTF. The CDR3 DNA is TGTGCCACCCAGGACAGGGTTTTTTATGGCTACACCTTC.

The chain couples TRBV20-1 to TRBJ2-5, with D possibly TRBD1 on 6 matching bases. CDR3 length: 14 residues. Germline-derived CDR1 and CDR2 are DFQATT and SNEGSKA (reference sequence). The V end was cut by 1 base, the J end by 5 bases, with 14 bases between. The CDR3 sequence: CSARVISGVETQYF. The CDR3 nucleotides read TGCAGTGCTAGAGTAATCTCAGGGGTCGAGACCCAGTACTTC.

J is TRBJ1-5 and V is TRBV6-1; D gene ambiguous. Germline V lookup: CDR1 MNHNS, CDR2 SASEGT. The CDR3 is 13 amino acids. The V end lost 3 bases, the J end lost 7 bases, and 10 bases lay between the germline ends. This CDR3 reads CASSDAVWQPQHF. The DNA for the CDR3 is TGTGCCAGCAGTGACGCAGTTTGGCAGCCCCAGCATTTT.

In the case of this clonotype: Compared with germline, one end of the junction differs, possibly owing to a read error. This chain uses TRBV5-1 with TRBJ1-5; no clear D. Germline CDR1 SGHRS, CDR2 YFSETQ. This CDR3 contains 16 residues. CDR3 nucleotide sequence: TGCGCCAGCAGCCCGGGCGCCGGGGATAGCGATCAGCCCCAGCATTTT. It encodes CASSPGAGDSDQPQHF.

This clonotype was found a few times. The chain recombines TRBV20-1 with TRBJ2-5, with 10 bases fitting TRBD2. CDR1 is DFQATT, CDR2 SNEGSKA, per germline (reference sequence). The CDR3 is 15 residues long. The trim removed 4 bases at V and 3 bases at J, leaving 8 bases unmatched. CDR3 region: CSAIQRGGREETQYF. The CDR3 nucleotides are TGCAGTGCTATCCAGCGGGGGGGCCGGGAAGAGACCCAGTACTTC.

The chain carries TRBV20-1 and TRBJ2-5; D assignment may be TRBD1 or TRBD2 (6 bases each). CDR1 DFQATT and CDR2 SNEGSKA come from the germline V gene (reference sequence). The CDR3 runs 11 residues. V shed 4 bases and J shed 11 bases, with 14 bases lying between them. The chain's CDR3 is CSATGDNEQYF. CDR3 sequence (DNA): TGCAGTGCTACGGGGGACAATGAGCAGTACTTC.

This chain uses TRBV12-3 or TRBV12-4 with TRBJ2-3; no clear D gene. The V and J ends lost 2 bases and 8 bases respectively, with 8 bases between them. CDR3 size: 12 residues. The CDR3 region is CASSLYGSTQYF. The CDR3 nucleotides are TGTGCCAGCAGTTTATACGGTTCTACGCAGTATTTT.

V and J are TRBV5-1 and TRBJ2-5; 7 positions agree with TRBD2. Trimming took 1 base from V and 3 from J; bases not matched to a gene: 6. The CDR3 is 15 residues long. From germline, CDR1 is SGHRS and CDR2 YFSETQ. CDR3 protein: CASSLRGGVEETQYF. Written as DNA, the CDR3 is TGCGCCAGCAGCTTGCGCGGGGGTGTGGAAGAGACCCAGTACTTC.

This chain uses TRBV20-1 with TRBJ2-7, with D maybe TRBD2 (6 bases). V lost 1 base to trimming and J lost 4 bases, with 8 bases between them. CDR1 DFQATT and CDR2 SNEGSKA come from the germline V gene (reference sequence). The length of the CDR3 is 12 residues. The CDR3 DNA is TGCAGTGCTAGAGCGGAGGGGTACGAGCAGTACTTC. This codes for CSARAEGYEQYF.

This sequence joins TRBV4-1 and TRBJ2-3; 9 bases are a match to TRBD2. This CDR3 spans 16 amino acids. Germline-derived CDR1 and CDR2 are MGHRA and YSYEKL. V was clipped by 0 bases and J by 0 bases; unmatched bases: 1. CDR3 nucleotides: TGCGCCAGCAGCCAAGAGGGACTAGCAAGCACAGATACGCAGTATTTT. Protein sequence: CASSQEGLASTDTQYF.

Turning to this clonotype: Here the CDR3 omits its conserved ending phenylalanine or tryptophan, so a read error is the likely source. The V gene is TRBV5-1, the J gene TRBJ2-5; D is unresolved. V gave up 2 bases and J gave up 1 base, with 0 bases separating them. The CDR3 is made up of 11 amino acids. Per germline, CDR1 SGHRS and CDR2 YFSETQ. CDR3 sequence: CASSFQETQYN. Written as DNA, the CDR3 is TGCGCCAGCAGCTTCCAAGAGACCCAGTACAAC.

This clonotype was detected a few times. The V call is TRBV20-1, the J call TRBJ2-1; 11 nucleotides align to TRBD2. The CDR3 extends over 14 amino acids. The V gene end was trimmed by 3 bases and the J gene end by 6 bases; junction bases not matched to a gene: 4. Germline loops: CDR1 DFQATT, CDR2 SNEGSKA (reference sequence). The CDR3 nucleotides are TGCAGTGCTAGTAGCGGGGGGGCTGGCAATGAGCAGTTCTTC. Translating it yields CSASSGGAGNEQFF.

The V gene is TRBV14, the J gene TRBJ1-1; D is undetermined. Between the trimmed V and J ends, which lost 1 base and 8 bases, there was a span of 8 bases. The CDR3 extends over 12 amino acids. CDR1 SGHDN and CDR2 FVKESK come from the germline V gene. This chain's CDR3 is CASSQGPGEAFF. The CDR3 DNA sequence: TGTGCCAGCAGCCAAGGACCGGGAGAAGCTTTCTTT.

The V gene is TRBV5-1, the J gene TRBJ2-1; TRBD1 matches at 7 bases. The CDR3 totals 15 residues. Trimming took 3 bases from V and 4 from J; bases not matched to a gene: 7. Germline CDR1 reads SGHRS; CDR2 reads YFSETQ. CDR3 DNA: TGCGCCAGCAGCTCAGGACAGGCCAAATACAATGAGCAGTTCTTC. It is translated as CASSSGQAKYNEQFF.

This clonotype turned up a few times. CDR3 nucleotide sequence: TGTGCCAGCAGTTTAGGGTCTGAAAAACTGTTTTTT. Protein product: CASSLGSEKLFF. The chain recombines TRBV27 with TRBJ1-4; D gene ambiguous. CDR3 length: 12 residues. Germline assignment: CDR1 MNHEY and CDR2 SMNVEV (reference sequence). Trimming shortened V by 2 bases and J by 7 bases, and 5 bases separated the two germline ends.

This clonotype was seen more than once but under ten times. This chain links TRBV20-1 with TRBJ1-4, with 9 bases aligning to TRBD1. The CDR3 has 14 amino acids. The J segment lost 3 bases and the V segment lost 3 bases, leaving 2 bases of the junction unmatched. Germline CDR1 DFQATT, CDR2 SNEGSKA (reference sequence). In DNA form, the CDR3 reads TGCAGTGCTAGGCGACAGGGGGCTAATGAAAAACTGTTTTTT. Translation: CSARRQGANEKLFF.

The chain employs TRBV7-2 and TRBJ2-3; 8 bases line up with TRBD2. Germline CDR1 SGHTA, CDR2 FQGNSA. The CDR3 length is 13 residues. The V and J ends lost 9 bases and 3 bases, in that order; junction bases with no gene match: 5. The chain's CDR3 is CASKRGLTDTQYF. The CDR3 DNA reads TGTGCCAGTAAGCGGGGGCTGACAGATACGCAGTATTTT.

The sample holds a few counts of this clonotype. A clone one base away is much larger, so this may be a read error. V usage is TRBV18 and J usage is TRBJ2-3, with TRBD1 matching 7 bases. Germline trimming cut 2 bases from V and 2 bases from J; bases unmatched to any gene: 10. The germline gives CDR1 KGHSH, CDR2 LQKENI. This CDR3 is built from 17 residues. The CDR3 region is CASSPTPRTGVTDTQYF. Written as DNA, the CDR3 is TGTGCCAGCTCACCAACACCACGTACAGGGGTCACAGATACGCAGTATTTT.